This TCR beta chain was profiled in a study of T cell repertoires in cytomegalovirus infection. In the study overall: Researchers turned to recently identified HLA-C-restricted CMV epitopes as well as well-studied HLA-B-restricted ones. It was the public TCR beta signatures that indicated both CMV infection and matching HLA type. Overall study results and limits: Ex vivo, HLA-C-restricted CMV-specific TCR beta clonotypes prevailed over the rest of the response.

To note about this clonotype: Its antigen is not known.

TCRdb reprocessed the reads with MiXCR, giving one entry per CDR3 protein. The table records 650,000 to 900,000 distinct CDR3 sequences, 25% to 30% of them present only once. V gave up 3 bases and J gave up 6 bases, with 12 bases separating them. The CDR3 runs to 13 residues. Germline values: CDR1 SQVTM, CDR2 ANQGSEA. The genes are TRBV29-1 and TRBJ2-1; the D is unclear. This specimen consisted of cultured CD8+ T cells from PBMCs, obtained from culture after CMV antigen stimulation. This receptor was obtained from a human donor in good health (CMV status not recorded). Some clones in this sample may be carry-over from other donors' samples. For the CDR3, the DNA is TGCAGCGTTGAGGTTCCAAACGGCAATGAGCAGTTCTTC. Its protein is CSVEVPNGNEQFF.